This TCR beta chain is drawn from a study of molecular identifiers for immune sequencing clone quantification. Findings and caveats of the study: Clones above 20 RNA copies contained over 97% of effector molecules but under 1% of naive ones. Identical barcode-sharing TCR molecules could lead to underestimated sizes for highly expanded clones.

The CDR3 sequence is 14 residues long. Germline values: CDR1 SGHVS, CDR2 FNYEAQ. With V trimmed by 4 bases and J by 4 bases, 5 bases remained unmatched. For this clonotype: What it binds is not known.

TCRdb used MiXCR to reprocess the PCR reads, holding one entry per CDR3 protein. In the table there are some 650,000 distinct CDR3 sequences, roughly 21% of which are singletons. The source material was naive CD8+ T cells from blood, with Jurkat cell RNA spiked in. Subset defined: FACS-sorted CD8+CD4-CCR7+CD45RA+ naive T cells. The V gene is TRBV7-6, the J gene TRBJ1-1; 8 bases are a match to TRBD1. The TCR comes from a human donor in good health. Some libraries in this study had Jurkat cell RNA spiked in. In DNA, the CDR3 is TGTGCCAGCAGCTCAGGGGGCATTGGCACTGAAGCTTTCTTT. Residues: CASSSGGIGTEAFF. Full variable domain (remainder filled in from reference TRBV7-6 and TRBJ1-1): GAGVSQSPRYKVTKRGQDVALRCDPISGHVSLYWYRQALGQGPEFLTYFNYEAQQDKSGLPNDRFSAERPEGSISTLTIQRTEQRDSAMYRCASSSGGIGTEAFFGQGTRLTVV.